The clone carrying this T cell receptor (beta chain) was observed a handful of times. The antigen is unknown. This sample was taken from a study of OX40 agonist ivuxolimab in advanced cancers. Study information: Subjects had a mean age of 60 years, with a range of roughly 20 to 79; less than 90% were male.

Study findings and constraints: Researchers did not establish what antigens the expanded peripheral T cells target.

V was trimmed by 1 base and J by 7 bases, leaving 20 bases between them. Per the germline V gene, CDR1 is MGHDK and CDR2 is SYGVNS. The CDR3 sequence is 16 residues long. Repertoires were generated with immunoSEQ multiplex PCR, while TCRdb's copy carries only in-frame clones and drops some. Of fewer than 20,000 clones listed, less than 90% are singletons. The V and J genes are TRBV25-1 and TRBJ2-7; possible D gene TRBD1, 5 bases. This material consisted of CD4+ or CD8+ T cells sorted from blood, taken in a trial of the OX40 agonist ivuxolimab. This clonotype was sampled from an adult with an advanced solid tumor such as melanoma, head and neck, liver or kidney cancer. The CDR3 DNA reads TGTGCCAGCAGTGAATTGAGTAGGACACATCTCTGGGAGCAGTACTTC. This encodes CASSELSRTHLWEQYF.